Shown below are 5 T cell receptor beta chains from a single sample sequenced in a study of T cell repertoires in cytomegalovirus infection. One entry per CDR3 protein results from TCRdb running MiXCR on the reads. Of 200,000 to 300,000 distinct CDR3 sequences listed, around 9% are singletons. The material sequenced was PBMCs. These receptor sequences come from a human donor in good health (CMV status not recorded). Some clones in this sample may be carry-over from other donors' samples.

This clonotype was seen ten or more times. This chain connects TRBV28 to TRBJ2-5, with D perhaps TRBD1 or TRBD2 (5 bases each). Trimming removed 2 bases from V and 5 bases from J, with 9 bases in between. Germline CDR1 and CDR2: MDHEN and SYDVKM. The CDR3 loop spans 13 amino acids. The CDR3 DNA is TGTGCCAGCAGTTTAGGTGGGGGTGAGACCCAGTACTTC. Protein product: CASSLGGGETQYF.

The sample holds many counts of this clonotype. V is TRBV20-1 and J is TRBJ2-5; the D gene could be TRBD1 or TRBD2 (5 bases each). V was clipped by 0 bases and J by 4 bases, with 21 bases between them. The germline gives CDR1 DFQATT, CDR2 SNEGSKA (reference sequence). CDR3 size: 17 residues. CDR3 amino acids: CSARELLRTGRLETQYF. CDR3 DNA sequence: TGCAGTGCTAGAGAACTACTGAGAACGGGACGGCTAGAGACCCAGTACTTC.

This clonotype was recorded at least ten times. The chain employs TRBV7-8 and TRBJ2-1; 8 nucleotides agree with TRBD1. The V gene's germline CDR1 is SGHVS and CDR2 FQNEAQ. There are 16 residues in the CDR3. With V trimmed by 2 bases and J by 1 base, 4 bases remained unmatched. CDR3 DNA sequence: TGTGCCAGCAGCTTATACCAGGGGGCTTCCTACAATGAGCAGTTCTTC. Protein sequence: CASSLYQGASYNEQFF.

The sample holds many counts of this clonotype. The chain links TRBV6-1 to TRBJ1-1; no definite D call. The CDR3 has 13 amino acids. V was shortened by 10 bases and J by 1 base, with 13 bases between the two germline ends. CDR1 and CDR2 (germline): MNHNS, SASEGT. CDR3 nucleotides: TGTGCCATGCGTCTTGGTGGGAACACTGAAGCTTTCTTT. Protein product: CAMRLGGNTEAFF.

This clonotype was seen ten or more times. V is TRBV14 and J is TRBJ1-2; TRBD1 is a possible D gene (5 bases). Trimming pared 4 bases from V and 8 bases from J, leaving 20 bases between. The germline V gene encodes CDR1 SGHDN and CDR2 FVKESK. The CDR3 sequence is 15 residues long. CDR3 coding DNA: TGTGCCAGCAGCCGGAACATCCCAGGGAGGTACGGCTACACCTTC. It specifies CASSRNIPGRYGYTF.